One sample yielded the 2 T cell receptor beta chains listed below, sequenced in a study of OX40 agonist ivuxolimab in advanced cancers. Here immunoSEQ multiplex PCR was the method, and the copy in TCRdb shows in-frame clones only, minus some. Of under 40,000 clones detected, more than 75% appear once; the ten largest clones hold approximately 33%. Sequenced material: CD4+ or CD8+ T cells sorted from blood, taken in a trial of the OX40 agonist ivuxolimab. The source of these receptors is an adult with an advanced solid tumor such as melanoma, head and neck, liver or kidney cancer.

This chain links TRBV5-8 with TRBJ1-2, with 7 nucleotides matching TRBD1. Germline V gene lookup returns CDR1 SGHTS and CDR2 YDEGEE. The CDR3 covers 14 residues. The V segment lost 3 bases and the J segment 1 base; nucleotides outside the gene matches: 3. The CDR3 is CASSWDSFNYGYTF. Here the CDR3 DNA reads TGTGCCAGCAGCTGGGACAGCTTTAACTATGGCTACACCTTC.

This clone has more than one count but fewer than ten. The chain has TRBV5-6 and TRBJ1-5, with TRBD1 matching 11 bases. This CDR3 has 14 amino acids. V was pared by 4 bases and J by 7 bases, with 4 bases of the junction left unmatched. The germline V gene encodes CDR1 SGHDT and CDR2 YYEEEE. This CDR3 reads CASSAWDRGQPQHF. CDR3 sequence (DNA): TGTGCCAGCAGCGCCTGGGACAGGGGGCAGCCCCAGCATTTT. Full variable domain (missing parts from reference TRBV5-6 and TRBJ1-5): DAGVTQSPTHLIKTRGQQVTLRCSPKSGHDTVSWYQQALGQGPQFIFQYYEEEERQRGNFPDRFSGHQFPNYSSELNVNALLLGDSALYLCASSAWDRGQPQHFGDGTRLSIL.